The next 9 T cell receptor beta chains were all read from a single sample in a study of cytotoxic CD8 clonotypes in ibrutinib-treated CLL. Here immunoSEQ multiplex PCR was the method, and the copy in TCRdb shows in-frame clones only, minus some. The sample shows about 140,000 clones, around 80% of them seen only once. The sequencing here drew on PBMCs, taken after 36 months of ibrutinib treatment. All receptors derive from a human donor with chronic lymphocytic leukemia.

For the CDR3, the DNA is TGCGCCAGCAGCCAAGACCCACGGGGGGCAGGGCGGTACGAGCAGTACTTC. The encoded protein is CASSQDPRGAGRYEQYF. This sequence joins TRBV4-1 and TRBJ2-5; tentative D call: TRBD2 (7 bases). The assigned J gene may be wrong: the sequence end matches TRBJ2-7 better. The CDR3 is 17 amino acids. CDR1 is MGHRA, CDR2 YSYEKL, per germline.

The chain combines TRBV7-8 with TRBJ1-5; D may be TRBD1 (6 bases). V shed 8 bases and J shed 7 bases, with 15 bases lying between them. This CDR3 is built from 13 residues. Per the germline V gene, CDR1 is SGHVS and CDR2 is FQNEAQ. CDR3 sequence reads: CASGYQGFQPQHF. CDR3 in DNA: TGTGCCAGCGGATACCAGGGGTTCCAGCCCCAGCATTTT.

The J gene is TRBJ2-7, the V gene TRBV7-9; 9 nucleotides agree with TRBD1. The germline gives CDR1 SEHNR, CDR2 FQNEAQ (reference sequence). The CDR3 runs to 15 residues. V trimming: 1 base; J trimming: 3 bases; junction bases outside the gene matches: 4. Here the CDR3 reads CASSLVKDRGYEQYF. Written as DNA, the CDR3 is TGTGCCAGCAGCTTAGTCAAGGACAGGGGCTACGAGCAGTACTTC. Variable domain in full (rest from reference TRBV7-9 and TRBJ2-7): DTGVSQNPRHKITKRGQNVTFRCDPISEHNRLYWYRQTLGQGPEFLTYFQNEAQLEKSRLLSDRFSAERPKGSFSTLEIQRTEQGDSAMYLCASSLVKDRGYEQYFGPGTRLTVT.

The V call is TRBV2, the J call TRBJ2-1; 8 bases line up with TRBD2. From germline, CDR1 is SNHLY and CDR2 FYNNEI. CDR3 length: 14 residues. V was pared by 3 bases and J by 3 bases, with 1 base of the junction left unmatched. As DNA, the CDR3 is TGTGCCAGCAGTGAGCTAGCGGGCTACAATGAGCAGTTCTTC. It codes for CASSELAGYNEQFF.

This clone was observed many times. At one boundary the junction diverges from the germline segment, which might be a read error. This chain joins TRBV27 and TRBJ2-3; 12 positions match TRBD2. Germline values: CDR1 MNHEY, CDR2 SMNVEV (reference sequence). This CDR3 is 15 amino acids long. The DNA of the CDR3 is TGTGCCAGCAGTCAGACTAGCGGGAGCACCGATACGCAGTATTTT. Translated, it gives CASSQTSGSTDTQYF.

V is TRBV28 and J is TRBJ2-2, with no clear D. Germline CDR1 and CDR2: MDHEN and SYDVKM. The CDR3 totals 14 residues. The V and J ends lost 6 bases and 6 bases respectively, with 14 bases between them. CDR3: CASRTNTFSGELFF. In DNA, the CDR3 is TGTGCCAGCAGGACCAATACATTTTCCGGGGAGCTGTTTTTT.

This chain joins TRBV28 and TRBJ1-2, with D tentatively TRBD1 (6 bases). V dropped 7 bases and J dropped 4 bases, with 19 bases sitting between them. Germline V gene lookup returns CDR1 MDHEN and CDR2 SYDVKM. The CDR3 totals 15 residues. This CDR3 reads CASMRIQGVGYGYTF. The CDR3 nucleotides are TGTGCCAGCATGAGAATACAGGGAGTGGGCTATGGCTACACCTTC.

The V gene is TRBV27, the J gene TRBJ2-7, with unresolved D. Germline V gives CDR1 MNHEY, CDR2 SMNVEV (reference sequence). This CDR3 comprises 14 residues. Trimming removed 6 bases from V and 6 bases from J, with 18 bases in between. CDR3 DNA sequence: TGTGCCAGCAGGGGTTTTTCGGGTACACCCGAGCAGTACTTC. Translated, it gives CASRGFSGTPEQYF.

This chain links TRBV7-3 with TRBJ2-5; D ambiguous. The CDR3 sequence is 14 residues long. Germline V gives CDR1 SGHTA, CDR2 FQGTGA. The V end was cut by 2 bases, the J end by 5 bases, with 12 bases between. CDR3 in DNA: TGTGCCAGCAGCTTACTGGGGTTCGGGGAGACCCAGTACTTC. This gives the protein CASSLLGFGETQYF.